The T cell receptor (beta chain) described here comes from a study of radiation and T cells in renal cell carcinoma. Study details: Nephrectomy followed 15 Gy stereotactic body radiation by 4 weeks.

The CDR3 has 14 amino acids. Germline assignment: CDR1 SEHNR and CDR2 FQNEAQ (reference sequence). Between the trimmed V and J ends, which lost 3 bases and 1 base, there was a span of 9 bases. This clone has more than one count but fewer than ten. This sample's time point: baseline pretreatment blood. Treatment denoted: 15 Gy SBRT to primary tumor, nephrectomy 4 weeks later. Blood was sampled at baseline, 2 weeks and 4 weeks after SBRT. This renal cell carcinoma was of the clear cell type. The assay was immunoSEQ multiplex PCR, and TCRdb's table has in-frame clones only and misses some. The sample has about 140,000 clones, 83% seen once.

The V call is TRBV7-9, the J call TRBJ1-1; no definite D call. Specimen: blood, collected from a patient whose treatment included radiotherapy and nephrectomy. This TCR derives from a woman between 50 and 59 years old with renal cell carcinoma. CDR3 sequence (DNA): TGTGCCAGCAGCTTTACCACAGCGAACACTGAAGCTTTCTTT. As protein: CASSFTTANTEAFF.